These 19 T cell receptor beta chains were sequenced from one sample in a study of OX40 agonist ivuxolimab in advanced cancers. Library preparation used the immunoSEQ multiplex PCR assay. The immuneACCESS repertoire file appears here via TCRdb, limited to in-frame rearrangements. These files lack a portion of the clones; in checked studies, under half of the deficit traces to unresolved V genes, and the cause of the others is not known. The sample includes about 69,000 clones, with roughly 87% observed a single time. The top ten constitute around 2.9% of the sample. The sample consisted of CD4+ or CD8+ T cells sorted from blood, taken in a trial of the OX40 agonist ivuxolimab. Receptors originate from an adult with an advanced solid tumor such as melanoma, head and neck, liver or kidney cancer.

The V and J genes are TRBV4-3 and TRBJ1-2; the D gene is possibly TRBD1 (6 bases). Trimming removed 2 bases from V and 8 bases from J, with 18 bases in between. Germline V gene sequence: CDR1 LGHNA, CDR2 YSLEER. The CDR3 length is 15 residues. The CDR3: CASSQQGSGGRGYTF. The CDR3 bases are TGCGCCAGCAGCCAACAGGGGTCCGGCGGTCGGGGCTACACCTTC.

This clone came up a few times. The V gene is TRBV19, the J gene TRBJ2-1; perhaps TRBD2 as D (6 bases). This CDR3 contains 14 residues. Germline loops: CDR1 LNHDA, CDR2 SQIVND (reference sequence). The V end lost 0 bases, the J end lost 8 bases, and 11 bases lay between the germline ends. CDR3 protein: CASSIDSRGYEQFF. DNA of the CDR3: TGTGCCAGTAGTATAGATTCGCGGGGCTATGAGCAGTTCTTC. The variable domain in full, completed from reference TRBV19 and TRBJ2-1, reads DGGITQSPKYLFRKEGQNVTLSCEQNLNHDAMYWYRQDPGQGLRLIYYSQIVNDFQKGDIAEGYSVSREKKESFPLTVTSAQKNPTAFYLCASSIDSRGYEQFFGPGTRLTVL.

This chain connects TRBV10-2 to TRBJ1-1; TRBD1 agrees at 7 bases. Germline CDR1 WSHSY, CDR2 SAAADI. Trimming cost V 6 bases and J 5 bases; bases outside gene matches: 3. This CDR3 is 12 amino acids long. The CDR3 loop reads CASSRQGTEAFF. The CDR3 DNA reads TGCGCCAGCAGCAGACAGGGTACTGAAGCTTTCTTT.

The chain recombines TRBV15 with TRBJ1-5; TRBD1 might be the D (5 bases). The CDR3 consists of 17 residues. The germline V gene encodes CDR1 LNHNV and CDR2 YYDKDF (reference sequence). With 3 bases removed from V and 0 bases from J, the gap between germline ends came to 15 bases. The CDR3, as DNA: TGTGCCACCAGCAGCAGGGTATCGGATCTTAGCAATCAGCCCCAGCATTTT. This encodes CATSSRVSDLSNQPQHF.

This CDR3 is CASSDQWDSQQYF. CDR3 DNA: TGTGCCAGCAGTGACCAGTGGGACAGCCAGCAGTACTTC. The chain links TRBV2 to TRBJ2-7, with TRBD1 matching over 7 bases. V trimming: 3 bases; J trimming: 8 bases; junction bases outside the gene matches: 7. This CDR3 spans 13 amino acids. Looked up from germline, CDR1 is SNHLY and CDR2 is FYNNEI.

This rearrangement joins TRBV9 to TRBJ2-7; D remains ambiguous. Trimming left V 0 bases short and J 0 bases short, with 7 bases between. CDR3 length: 14 residues. Looked up from germline, CDR1 is SGDLS and CDR2 is YYNGEE. The CDR3 region is CASSVGSLSYEQYF. The CDR3 bases are TGTGCCAGCAGCGTAGGGTCCCTCTCCTACGAGCAGTACTTC.

V usage is TRBV19 and J usage is TRBJ1-1; no definite D call. V dropped 3 bases and J dropped 6 bases, with 17 bases sitting between them. The CDR3 is 15 residues long. CDR1 and CDR2 from the germline V gene are LNHDA and SQIVND (reference sequence). Written as DNA, the CDR3 is TGTGCCAGTAGTATGGCTCCATTGGAGAGCCCTGAAGCTTTCTTT. Residues: CASSMAPLESPEAFF. Full variable domain (rest looked up from reference TRBV19 and TRBJ1-1): DGGITQSPKYLFRKEGQNVTLSCEQNLNHDAMYWYRQDPGQGLRLIYYSQIVNDFQKGDIAEGYSVSREKKESFPLTVTSAQKNPTAFYLCASSMAPLESPEAFFGQGTRLTVV.

V usage is TRBV27 and J usage is TRBJ2-1; unclear D gene. Trimming removed 3 bases from V and 0 bases from J, with 6 bases in between. The CDR3 is 14 residues long. CDR1 and CDR2 from the germline V gene are MNHEY and SMNVEV (reference sequence). In DNA form, the CDR3 reads TGTGCCAGCAGTTTGGGTAGCTCCTACAATGAGCAGTTCTTC. It yields the protein CASSLGSSYNEQFF.

This clone came up a few times. This chain uses TRBV4-2 with TRBJ2-2, with D possibly matching TRBD2 (6 bases). Germline assignment: CDR1 LGHNA and CDR2 YNFKEQ. The CDR3 consists of 17 residues. The V end was cut by 5 bases, the J end by 2 bases, with 18 bases between. CDR3 DNA sequence: TGTGCCAGCAGCAAGGGGATTGGCGGGGACAACACCGGGGAGCTGTTTTTT. Its translation: CASSKGIGGDNTGELFF.

The chain carries TRBV13 and TRBJ2-3; 11 positions agree with TRBD2. J was trimmed by 1 base and V by 6 bases; bases with no gene match: 6. There are 16 residues in the CDR3. Germline V gene lookup returns CDR1 PRHDT and CDR2 FYEKMQ (reference sequence). The CDR3 sequence: CASSFTSGGRTDTQYF. Here the CDR3 DNA reads TGTGCCAGCAGTTTTACTAGCGGGGGTCGCACAGATACGCAGTATTTT.

This chain links TRBV7-8 with TRBJ1-1; perhaps TRBD1 as D (6 bases). The germline V gene has CDR1 SGHVS and CDR2 FQNEAQ. This CDR3 comprises 12 residues. Trimming removed 11 bases from V and 4 bases from J, with 14 bases in between. CDR3 loop: CAGGGGGTEAFF. The CDR3 DNA reads as TGTGCCGGAGGGGGGGGCGGCACTGAAGCTTTCTTT.

V and J are TRBV9 and TRBJ2-5; TRBD2 aligns across 11 bases. Germline V gene lookup returns CDR1 SGDLS and CDR2 YYNGEE. The CDR3 is made up of 16 amino acids. J lost 0 bases, V lost 2 bases, and 3 bases had no gene match. CDR3 in DNA: TGTGCCAGCAGCGTCTCTAGCGGGGGGAACCAAGAGACCCAGTACTTC. This codes for CASSVSSGGNQETQYF.

The rearrangement links TRBV5-1 to TRBJ2-3; 8 bases match TRBD2. V shed 1 base and J 0 bases; nucleotides not matched to a gene: 4. Germline CDR1 reads SGHRS; CDR2 reads YFSETQ. The CDR3 runs to 16 residues. CDR3 sequence reads: CASSLQGGGSTDTQYF. CDR3 in DNA: TGCGCCAGCAGCTTGCAGGGCGGGGGGAGCACAGATACGCAGTATTTT.

DNA of the CDR3: TGTGCCAGCAGCTTAGTAGGGGGAATTTTGACAGATACGCAGTATTTT. It codes for CASSLVGGILTDTQYF. This chain links TRBV7-2 with TRBJ2-3; maybe TRBD1 (6 bases). Germline CDR1 and CDR2: SGHTA and FQGNSA. Trimming removed 1 base at V and 3 bases at J, with 14 bases between. The CDR3 length is 16 residues.

This chain uses TRBV7-9 with TRBJ2-5; D is uncertain. Trimming shortened V by 5 bases and J by 3 bases, and 16 bases separated the two germline ends. The CDR3 consists of 15 residues. Germline CDR1 reads SEHNR; CDR2 reads FQNEAQ (reference sequence). CDR3 sequence: CASSASSGGEETQYF. The CDR3 DNA follows: TGTGCCAGCAGCGCCTCCTCAGGCGGAGAAGAGACCCAGTACTTC.

The V gene is TRBV28, the J gene TRBJ1-2; the D gene is possibly TRBD1 (5 bases). V shed 0 bases and J shed 4 bases, with 9 bases lying between them. From germline, CDR1 is MDHEN and CDR2 SYDVKM. The CDR3 contains 14 residues. The CDR3 DNA is TGTGCCAGCAGTTTATGGCAGGGTGGCTATGGCTACACCTTC. It specifies CASSLWQGGYGYTF.

The J gene is TRBJ1-3, the V gene TRBV9; 7 nucleotides align to TRBD1. Germline-derived CDR1 and CDR2 are SGDLS and YYNGEE. This CDR3 comprises 17 residues. J was trimmed by 0 bases and V by 4 bases; bases with no gene match: 10. The CDR3: CASSSQGGGYSGNTIYF. CDR3 DNA sequence: TGTGCCAGCAGCTCCCAGGGGGGGGGCTACTCTGGAAACACCATATATTTT.

The chain links TRBV30 to TRBJ1-5; 9 bases agree with TRBD1. V shed 1 base and J 1 base; nucleotides not matched to a gene: 2. The length of the CDR3 is 15 residues. Germline loops: CDR1 GTSNPN, CDR2 SVGIG (reference sequence). CDR3: CAWSGTGVSNQPQHF. In nucleotides, the CDR3 is TGTGCCTGGAGTGGGACAGGGGTGAGCAATCAGCCCCAGCATTTT.

The chain joins TRBV5-4 to TRBJ2-3; TRBD2 matches at 9 bases. Germline V gene lookup returns CDR1 SGHNT and CDR2 YYREEE (reference sequence). The ends lost 2 bases at V and 4 bases at J; junction bases unmatched: 2. CDR3 size: 14 residues. The CDR3 loop reads CASSFRLAADTQYF. DNA of the CDR3: TGTGCCAGCAGCTTTCGACTAGCGGCAGATACGCAGTATTTT.